This T cell receptor (beta chain) was captured in a study of cytomegalovirus exposure and HLA in healthy donors. From the roughly 110-subject validation cohort, which was separate from the approximately 670-subject first cohort, the donors were drawn. The CDR3 totals 13 residues. CDR1 is MNHNS and CDR2 is SASEGT in the germline V gene. V lost 7 bases, J lost 3 bases, and 6 bases stayed unmatched. Method: immunoSEQ multiplex PCR; TCRdb's copy keeps in-frame clones and lacks some. The sample lists a few hundred thousand clones; 86% were seen once. This rearrangement joins TRBV6-1 to TRBJ2-7; 7 bases match TRBD1. The sequenced sample consisted of PBMCs. The receptor comes from a young woman in good health and CMV-seronegative. Here the CDR3 DNA reads TGTGCCAGCATAGGGACAGTGAACTACGAGCAGTACTTC. Protein sequence: CASIGTVNYEQYF.